A single sample is the source of the 20 T cell receptor beta chains below, sequenced in a study of blood T cell repertoires in COVID-19 (TCRdb year 2020). The library relied on the immunoSEQ multiplex PCR assay. Entries here come from immuneACCESS through TCRdb and include only in-frame sequences with V and J called. Some clones fail to appear in such tables; in the studies checked, an unresolved V gene covers under half of the shortfall, and the cause of the remainder is unknown. Counted in this sample were approximately 300,000 clones; 87% of them appeared once. 5.5% to 6% of the sample is in the top ten clones. Sequencing used PBMCs or T cells enriched from blood (not recorded which). These TCRs come from a woman in her thirties who had recovered from COVID-19.

This clone appeared a single time. The rearrangement links TRBV9 to TRBJ2-5; no firm D call. Germline-derived CDR1 and CDR2 are SGDLS and YYNGEE. The CDR3 consists of 13 residues. V was trimmed by 4 bases and J by 6 bases, leaving 13 bases between them. The CDR3 loop is CASSPRQRKTQYF. The CDR3 region has the DNA TGTGCCAGCAGCCCACGCCAGCGAAAGACCCAGTACTTC. The variable domain in full, completed from reference TRBV9 and TRBJ2-5, reads DSGVTQTPKHLITATGQRVTLRCSPRSGDLSVYWYQQSLDQGLQFLIQYYNGEERAKGNILERFSAQQFPDLHSELNLSSLELGDSALYFCASSPRQRKTQYFGPGTRLLVL.

The chain uses TRBV18 and TRBJ1-2, with 7 bases fitting TRBD1. Per germline, CDR1 KGHSH and CDR2 LQKENI. The CDR3 length is 15 residues. Trimming took 1 base from V and 4 from J; bases not matched to a gene: 6. The CDR3 loop reads CASSPQDRAFYGYTF. The CDR3 DNA reads TGTGCCAGCTCACCACAAGACAGGGCCTTCTATGGCTACACCTTC.

This clone was observed once. The genes are TRBV18 and TRBJ1-4; no clear D gene. The length of the CDR3 is 11 residues. Deletions cut 3 bases from V and 12 bases from J, with 8 bases between. CDR1 is KGHSH and CDR2 is LQKENI in the germline V gene. CDR3 in amino acids: CASSPDGELFF. Written as DNA, the CDR3 is TGTGCCAGCTCACCGGACGGGGAACTGTTTTTT. The variable domain in full, with the rest retrieved from reference TRBV18 and TRBJ1-4, is NAGVMQNPRHLVRRRGQEARLRCSPMKGHSHVYWYRQLPEEGLKFMVYLQKENIIDESGMPKERFSAEFPKEGPSILRIQQVVRGDSAAYFCASSPDGELFFGSGTQLSVL.

As to this clone: The germline gene is not matched at one end of the junction; a read error may be the cause. This chain links TRBV7-2 with TRBJ1-6; 11 bases match TRBD1. This CDR3 is built from 16 residues. CDR1 is SGHTA, CDR2 FQGNSA, per germline. CDR3 residues: CASSWGDRGYSSPLHF. In DNA, the CDR3 is TGTGCCAGCAGCTGGGGGGACAGGGGGTATAGTTCACCCCTCCACTTT.

The CDR3, as DNA: TGTGCCAGCACCCGCCTACTAGCGGGGAAGGGCGATACGCAGTATTTT. Its protein product is CASTRLLAGKGDTQYF. The chain has TRBV9 and TRBJ2-3, with 10 bases aligning to TRBD2. The germline V gene encodes CDR1 SGDLS and CDR2 YYNGEE. With V trimmed by 6 bases and J by 6 bases, 13 bases remained unmatched. The length of the CDR3 is 16 residues. Filled out from reference TRBV9 and TRBJ2-3, the complete variable domain reads DSGVTQTPKHLITATGQRVTLRCSPRSGDLSVYWYQQSLDQGLQFLIQYYNGEERAKGNILERFSAQQFPDLHSELNLSSLELGDSALYFCASTRLLAGKGDTQYFGPGTRLTVL.

V and J are TRBV27 and TRBJ2-7; tentatively, D is TRBD2 (7 bases). The CDR3 runs to 16 residues. V lost 5 bases and J 3 bases, leaving 20 bases between the germline ends. Germline V lookup: CDR1 MNHEY, CDR2 SMNVEV (reference sequence). CDR3 coding DNA: TGTGCCAGCAGTCTCGGGGTAGGGGGGGGGTTCTACGAGCAGTACTTC. Its translation: CASSLGVGGGFYEQYF.

The J gene is TRBJ1-2, the V gene TRBV19; D is ambiguous. V gave up 7 bases and J gave up 4 bases, with 16 bases separating them. The CDR3 contains 14 residues. Germline V gene lookup returns CDR1 LNHDA and CDR2 SQIVND (reference sequence). The CDR3 spells CASTPRAGGYGYTF. The CDR3 DNA sequence: TGTGCCAGTACCCCACGGGCAGGAGGCTATGGCTACACCTTC.

V usage is TRBV3-1 (or the pseudogene TRBV3-2) and J usage is TRBJ1-1; a possible D gene is TRBD1 (5 bases). Trimming pared 4 bases from V and 4 bases from J, leaving 16 bases between. The CDR3 length is 15 residues. From germline, CDR1 is LGHDT and CDR2 YNNKEL (reference sequence). CDR3 in amino acids: CASSPGLGGGTEAFF. The CDR3 nucleotides are TGTGCCAGCAGCCCGGGACTCGGAGGCGGCACTGAAGCTTTCTTT.

This clone was seen only once. This CDR3 is CASQAGGNQPQHF. The CDR3 DNA sequence: TGTGCCTCCCAGGCAGGGGGCAATCAGCCCCAGCATTTT. The chain recombines TRBV30 with TRBJ1-5, with D perhaps matching TRBD1 (6 bases). The CDR3 runs 13 residues. Germline V gives CDR1 GTSNPN, CDR2 SVGIG (reference sequence). With 7 bases removed from V and 2 bases from J, the gap between germline ends came to 12 bases.

The rearrangement joins TRBV6-1 to TRBJ2-1; D ambiguous. V lost 0 bases to trimming and J lost 0 bases, with 12 bases between them. The CDR3 has 17 amino acids. CDR1 is MNHNS and CDR2 is SASEGT in the germline V gene. The chain's CDR3 is CASSEARVRSSYNEQFF. As DNA, the CDR3 is TGTGCCAGCAGTGAAGCGCGAGTCCGGAGCTCCTACAATGAGCAGTTCTTC.

The chain carries TRBV27 and TRBJ1-6; 8 nucleotides line up with TRBD1. The CDR3 runs to 14 residues. J gave up 6 bases and V 6 bases, and 4 bases lay outside the gene matches. The V gene's germline CDR1 is MNHEY and CDR2 SMNVEV (reference sequence). CDR3 region: CASRPGQVNSPLHF. CDR3 DNA sequence: TGTGCCAGCAGGCCGGGACAGGTTAATTCACCCCTCCACTTT.

The chain recombines TRBV10-1 with TRBJ1-1, with unresolved D. Germline CDR1 reads WNHNN; CDR2 reads SYGVQD (reference sequence). The V end was cut by 2 bases, the J end by 0 bases, with 7 bases between. CDR3 size: 14 residues. The CDR3 loop is CASSERGLNTEAFF. In DNA form, the CDR3 reads TGCGCCAGCAGTGAGCGGGGTTTGAACACTGAAGCTTTCTTT.

This clone appeared a single time. The chain's CDR3 is CASSLAGGSQETQYF. CDR3 bases: TGTGCCAGCAGCTTAGCGGGGGGATCACAAGAGACCCAGTACTTC. The V gene is TRBV7-9, the J gene TRBJ2-5, with D possibly TRBD2 on 6 matching bases. V was shortened by 0 bases and J by 2 bases, with 10 bases between the two germline ends. This CDR3 region has 15 residues. Germline assignment: CDR1 SEHNR and CDR2 FQNEAQ (reference sequence).

V and J are TRBV27 and TRBJ1-1; D not resolved. The CDR3 loop spans 15 amino acids. CDR1 MNHEY and CDR2 SMNVEV come from the germline V gene (reference sequence). The V gene lost 4 bases and the J gene lost 2 bases, with 14 bases spanning the gap. The CDR3 sequence: CASSYRPGINTEAFF. The CDR3 DNA sequence: TGTGCCAGCAGTTACCGGCCGGGGATTAACACTGAAGCTTTCTTT.

The V gene is TRBV30, the J gene TRBJ1-5; TRBD1 matches 7 bases. This CDR3 is 16 amino acids long. CDR1 is GTSNPN and CDR2 is SVGIG in the germline V gene (reference sequence). With V trimmed by 2 bases and J by 1 base, 8 bases remained unmatched. The CDR3 protein is CAWSPTYRGSNQPQHF. CDR3 nucleotides: TGTGCCTGGAGTCCCACCTACAGGGGAAGCAATCAGCCCCAGCATTTT.

The gene calls are TRBV19 and TRBJ1-5; D remains unclear. The CDR3 contains 17 residues. V dropped 5 bases and J dropped 0 bases, with 17 bases sitting between them. CDR1 and CDR2 (germline): LNHDA, SQIVND (reference sequence). Here the CDR3 reads CASSPPGRRSSNQPQHF. Here the CDR3 DNA reads TGTGCCAGTAGTCCCCCTGGAAGGAGGAGTAGCAATCAGCCCCAGCATTTT.

This clone was observed a few times. The J gene is TRBJ2-7, the V gene TRBV2; 8 bases match TRBD1. The CDR3 extends over 16 amino acids. V lost 2 bases and J lost 4; bases outside the gene matches: 10. Per the germline V gene, CDR1 is SNHLY and CDR2 is FYNNEI. CDR3 coding DNA: TGTGCCAGCAGTGAAATGGGGGCAGGGGGCTCTTACGAGCAGTACTTC. It is translated as CASSEMGAGGSYEQYF.

This clone has only a few counts. The chain links TRBV15 to TRBJ1-2; tentative D call: TRBD1 (6 bases). V lost 0 bases and J 10 bases, leaving 15 bases between the germline ends. The CDR3 contains 14 residues. Germline V CDR1 and CDR2: LNHNV, YYDKDF (reference sequence). The CDR3 spells CATSRDLGGPLYTF. CDR3 coding DNA: TGTGCCACCAGCAGAGATCTAGGGGGACCCCTCTACACCTTC.

The V gene is TRBV27, the J gene TRBJ2-3, with D tentatively TRBD1 (6 bases). Germline V CDR1 and CDR2: MNHEY, SMNVEV (reference sequence). V lost 5 bases to trimming and J lost 3 bases, with 12 bases between them. The CDR3 spans 14 residues. The CDR3 loop is CASSPGQNTDTQYF. In DNA form, the CDR3 reads TGTGCCAGCAGTCCAGGACAGAATACAGATACGCAGTATTTT.

In nucleotides, the CDR3 is TGTGCCAGCAAGGTCGAGGATGGGGACAGGAGGGTAGCTTTCTTT. Protein product: CASKVEDGDRRVAFF. This sequence joins TRBV4-2 and TRBJ1-1, with 8 bases aligning to TRBD1. The CDR3 covers 15 residues. From germline, CDR1 is LGHNA and CDR2 YNFKEQ. V lost 7 bases and J lost 10; bases outside the gene matches: 17.